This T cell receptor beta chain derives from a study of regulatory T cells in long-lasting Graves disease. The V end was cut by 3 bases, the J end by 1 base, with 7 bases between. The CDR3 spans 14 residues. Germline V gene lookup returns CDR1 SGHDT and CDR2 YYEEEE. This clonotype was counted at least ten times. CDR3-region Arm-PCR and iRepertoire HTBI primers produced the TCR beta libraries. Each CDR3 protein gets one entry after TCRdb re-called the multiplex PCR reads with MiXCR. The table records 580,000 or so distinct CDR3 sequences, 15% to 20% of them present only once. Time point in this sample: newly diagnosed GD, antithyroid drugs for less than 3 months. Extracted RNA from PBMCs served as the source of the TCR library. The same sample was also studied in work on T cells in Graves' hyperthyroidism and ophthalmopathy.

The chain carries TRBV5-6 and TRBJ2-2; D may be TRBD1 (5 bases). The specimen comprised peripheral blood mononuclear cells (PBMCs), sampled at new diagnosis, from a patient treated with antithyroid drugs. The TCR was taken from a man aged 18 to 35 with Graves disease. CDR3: CASSSQGNTGELFF. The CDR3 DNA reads TGTGCCAGCAGCTCCCAGGGGAACACCGGGGAGCTGTTTTTT.